Following are 20 T cell receptor beta chains from one sample sequenced in a study of blood T cell repertoires in COVID-19. Clones were sequenced by immunoSEQ multiplex PCR, and TCRdb holds only the in-frame ones, with some missing. Of a few hundred thousand clones in the sample, 80% to 90% were seen once. Input material: peripheral blood. Receptors originate from a man in his forties or fifties with active or convalescent COVID-19.

The chain employs TRBV7-8 and TRBJ2-7, with TRBD1 matching 9 bases. The CDR3 totals 14 residues. After removal of 6 bases from V and 5 bases from J, the junction contained 8 bases not matched to a gene. Germline CDR1 SGHVS, CDR2 FQNEAQ. The CDR3 nucleotides are TGTGCCAGCAGTCCCGGACAGGGGTTCGACGAGCAGTACTTC. It translates to CASSPGQGFDEQYF.

This chain uses TRBV4-2 with TRBJ1-1, with 10 bases matching TRBD1. The CDR3 sequence is 18 residues long. V shed 4 bases and J 4 bases; nucleotides not matched to a gene: 15. In germline, CDR1 is LGHNA, CDR2 YNFKEQ. CDR3 DNA: TGTGCCAGCAGCCCTTATTCTTTTGGACAGGGGGGATCCACTGAAGCTTTCTTT. It translates to CASSPYSFGQGGSTEAFF.

V usage is TRBV4-1 and J usage is TRBJ2-1; possibly TRBD2 for D (6 bases). From germline, CDR1 is MGHRA and CDR2 YSYEKL. This CDR3 region has 16 residues. Trimming left V 2 bases short and J 1 base short, with 12 bases between. The CDR3 is CASSQPTGLSYNEQFF. CDR3 nucleotides: TGCGCCAGCAGCCAACCCACGGGACTTTCCTACAATGAGCAGTTCTTC.

The chain uses TRBV6-2 or TRBV6-3 and TRBJ1-1; TRBD1 is a possible D gene (6 bases). Germline lookup yields CDR1 MNHEY and CDR2 SVGEGT. The CDR3 covers 16 residues. Trimming stripped 2 bases from V and 5 bases from J, with 18 bases between. DNA of the CDR3: TGTGCCAGCAGTTACACAGCTGATGGGGGCTCTACTGAAGCTTTCTTT. This codes for CASSYTADGGSTEAFF.

This clone was seen ten or more times. This sequence joins TRBV2 and TRBJ1-6; TRBD1 aligns across 9 bases. V trimming: 7 bases; J trimming: 9 bases; junction bases outside the gene matches: 10. This CDR3 contains 15 residues. CDR1 and CDR2 (germline): SNHLY, FYNNEI. CDR3 bases: TGTGCCAGCATCCGCAAGGGACAGGGAAGTTCACCCCTCCACTTT. Translated, it gives CASIRKGQGSSPLHF. The whole variable domain, filled in from reference TRBV2 and TRBJ1-6, reads EPEVTQTPSHQVTQMGQEVILRCVPISNHLYFYWYRQILGQKVEFLVSFYNNEISEKSEIFDDQFSVERPDGSNFTLKIRSTKLEDSAMYFCASIRKGQGSSPLHFGNGTRLTVT.

The J gene is TRBJ1-2, the V gene TRBV20-1, with D tentatively TRBD1 (6 bases). Per germline, CDR1 DFQATT and CDR2 SNEGSKA (reference sequence). This CDR3 spans 11 amino acids. The V end was cut by 7 bases, the J end by 5 bases, with 11 bases between. This chain's CDR3 is CSVGRGYGYTF. The CDR3 bases are TGCAGTGTTGGCAGGGGTTATGGCTACACCTTC.

This rearrangement joins TRBV30 to TRBJ2-3; 11 bases are a match to TRBD2. The CDR3 is made up of 15 amino acids. Germline CDR1 and CDR2: GTSNPN and SVGIG (reference sequence). The J segment lost 2 bases and the V segment lost 7 bases, leaving 8 bases of the junction unmatched. CDR3 DNA sequence: TGTGCCTTTGCAGGACTAGCGGGTTCCACAGATACGCAGTATTTT. Translation: CAFAGLAGSTDTQYF.

J is TRBJ2-5 and V is TRBV7-6; 7 bases agree with TRBD2. The length of the CDR3 is 15 residues. After removal of 0 bases from V and 7 bases from J, the junction contained 8 bases not matched to a gene. The V gene's germline CDR1 is SGHVS and CDR2 FNYEAQ. CDR3 DNA: TGTGCCAGCAGCTTAGCAGGAGGTGGGGAGGGGACCCAGTACTTC. It yields the protein CASSLAGGGEGTQYF.

The rearrangement links TRBV30 to TRBJ1-4, with D tentatively TRBD1 (5 bases). CDR3 size: 10 residues. V was clipped by 5 bases and J by 14 bases, with 12 bases between them. Looked up from germline, CDR1 is GTSNPN and CDR2 is SVGIG (reference sequence). The CDR3, as DNA: TGTGCCTGGGGTGAGACAGCCCTGTTTTTT. Protein: CAWGETALFF.

The J gene is TRBJ1-3, the V gene TRBV28; TRBD1 agrees at 8 bases. The CDR3 is made up of 22 amino acids. From germline, CDR1 is MDHEN and CDR2 SYDVKM. J lost 4 bases, V lost 3 bases, and 26 bases had no gene match. CDR3 bases: TGTGCCAGCAGTTTCCCCGGGACAGGCCAGGACTTATCCGGGTATCGCGGAAACACCATATATTTT. Residues: CASSFPGTGQDLSGYRGNTIYF.

The chain employs TRBV7-9 and TRBJ2-1; tentative D call: TRBD1 (6 bases). The CDR3 is 15 amino acids. Germline assignment: CDR1 SEHNR and CDR2 FQNEAQ (reference sequence). Deletions cut 4 bases from V and 1 base from J, with 11 bases between. The CDR3: CASSSQGNSYNEQFF. The CDR3 DNA follows: TGTGCCAGCAGCTCACAGGGAAATTCCTACAATGAGCAGTTCTTC.

This clone appeared once. The rearrangement links TRBV6-2 or TRBV6-3 to TRBJ1-6, with TRBD1 matching over 7 bases. CDR3 length: 14 amino acids. Germline assignment: CDR1 MNHEY and CDR2 SVGEGT. The junction had 8 bases not matched to a gene; V was cut back by 5 bases and J by 10 bases. The CDR3 nucleotides read TGTGCCAGCAGTGCAGGGGGATCGGGCTCACCCCTCCACTTT. It yields the protein CASSAGGSGSPLHF.

The CDR3 nucleotides are TGTGCCAGCAGCTTGGAGCAGGGGTTTAATGAGCAGTTCTTC. Its protein product is CASSLEQGFNEQFF. The V and J genes are TRBV5-5 and TRBJ2-1; perhaps TRBD1 as D (6 bases). The length of the CDR3 is 14 residues. V was pared by 0 bases and J by 7 bases, with 11 bases between. The germline CDR1 and CDR2 sequences are SGHKS and YYEKEE (reference sequence).

This clone has a single count. The V call is TRBV5-1, the J call TRBJ1-2, with TRBD1 identical over 8 bases. This CDR3 is 14 amino acids long. The J segment lost 6 bases and the V segment lost 1 base, leaving 5 bases of the junction unmatched. From germline, CDR1 is SGHRS and CDR2 YFSETQ. Here the CDR3 reads CASSLSAGGDGYTF. The CDR3 nucleotides are TGCGCCAGCAGCTTGTCGGCAGGGGGCGATGGCTACACCTTC. Based on the CDR3 plus reference TRBV5-1 and TRBJ1-2, the full variable domain is KAGVTQTPRYLIKTRGQQVTLSCSPISGHRSVSWYQQTPGQGLQFLFEYFSETQRNKGNFPGRFSGRQFSNSRSEMNVSTLELGDSALYLCASSLSAGGDGYTFGSGTRLTVV.

The CDR3 loop reads CASSQLLAGADTQYF. The DNA of the CDR3 is TGCGCCAGCAGCCAACTCCTCGCGGGAGCCGATACGCAGTATTTT. The chain employs TRBV5-1 and TRBJ2-3; 7 nucleotides agree with TRBD2. Losses at the gene ends were 4 bases for V and 6 bases for J; bases not matched to a gene: 11. The CDR3 consists of 15 residues. Germline values: CDR1 SGHRS, CDR2 YFSETQ.

This clone was counted once. The J gene is TRBJ1-1, the V gene TRBV5-1; D possibly corresponds to TRBD1 (6 bases). This CDR3 spans 13 amino acids. Trimming stripped 0 bases from V and 7 bases from J, with 10 bases between. The germline gives CDR1 SGHRS, CDR2 YFSETQ. The CDR3 spells CASSLGQESEAFF. CDR3 coding DNA: TGCGCCAGCAGCTTGGGACAGGAAAGTGAAGCTTTCTTT. The full variable domain, its missing parts supplied by reference TRBV5-1 and TRBJ1-1, is KAGVTQTPRYLIKTRGQQVTLSCSPISGHRSVSWYQQTPGQGLQFLFEYFSETQRNKGNFPGRFSGRQFSNSRSEMNVSTLELGDSALYLCASSLGQESEAFFGQGTRLTVV.

The chain recombines TRBV5-6 with TRBJ2-3; TRBD2 might be the D (5 bases). The CDR3 length is 16 residues. Per the germline V gene, CDR1 is SGHDT and CDR2 is YYEEEE. V dropped 4 bases and J dropped 2 bases, with 17 bases sitting between them. The CDR3 nucleotides are TGTGCCAGCAGCCTTCCGGAGGACGGACCCACAGATACGCAGTATTTT. Translated: CASSLPEDGPTDTQYF.

The CDR3 loop is CASSLSGQVTYEQYF. The CDR3 bases are TGTGCCAGCAGCTTATCAGGACAGGTCACCTACGAGCAGTACTTC. This chain connects TRBV2 to TRBJ2-7, with 7 bases that match TRBD1. In germline, CDR1 is SNHLY, CDR2 FYNNEI. The ends lost 6 bases at V and 2 bases at J; junction bases unmatched: 10. The CDR3 loop spans 15 amino acids.

In this sample, this clone turned up once. The chain has TRBV28 and TRBJ2-1; 7 nucleotides align to TRBD2. This CDR3 has 16 amino acids. Per germline, CDR1 MDHEN and CDR2 SYDVKM. Germline trimming cut 7 bases from V and 3 bases from J; bases unmatched to any gene: 12. The CDR3 bases are TGTGCCAGCAACTTGGGGGGGATAGCGGGCTACAATGAGCAGTTCTTC. Amino acid sequence: CASNLGGIAGYNEQFF.

The CDR3 DNA reads TGTGCCAGCAGCCAGTCGGACTTTTACAATGAGCAGTTCTTC. Translating gives CASSQSDFYNEQFF. The chain links TRBV7-9 to TRBJ2-1; a weak D match, TRBD2 (5 bases). Germline loops: CDR1 SEHNR, CDR2 FQNEAQ (reference sequence). The CDR3 is made up of 14 amino acids. V was pared by 5 bases and J by 4 bases, with 12 bases between.